These 4 T cell receptor beta chains share one sample of origin, sequenced in a study of blood T cell repertoires in COVID-19. The method was immunoSEQ multiplex PCR; TCRdb's version includes in-frame clones alone and lacks a portion of them. The sample has 200,000 to 250,000 clones, around 84% seen once; the top ten hold 10% to 15%. The source material was peripheral blood. Receptor source: a human donor in a cohort sampled during active COVID-19.

The chain recombines TRBV7-9 with TRBJ2-5, with 8 nucleotides matching TRBD2. The ends lost 3 bases at V and 5 bases at J; junction bases unmatched: 14. Germline lookup yields CDR1 SEHNR and CDR2 FQNEAQ (reference sequence). The CDR3 length is 17 residues. The CDR3 loop reads CASSFSGESRLRETQYF. DNA for the CDR3: TGTGCCAGCAGCTTTAGCGGGGAATCTAGATTGCGGGAGACCCAGTACTTC. Filled out from reference TRBV7-9 and TRBJ2-5, the complete variable domain reads DTGVSQNPRHKITKRGQNVTFRCDPISEHNRLYWYRQTLGQGPEFLTYFQNEAQLEKSRLLSDRFSAERPKGSFSTLEIQRTEQGDSAMYLCASSFSGESRLRETQYFGPGTRLLVL.

The rearrangement uses TRBV6-6 and TRBJ2-7, with 8 bases aligning to TRBD1. The CDR3 is 14 amino acids. J gave up 4 bases and V 5 bases, and 7 bases lay outside the gene matches. Germline lookup yields CDR1 MNHNY and CDR2 SVGAGI (reference sequence). DNA for the CDR3: TGTGCCAGCAGTCCCCAGGGGGCGTCGTACGAGCAGTACTTC. This codes for CASSPQGASYEQYF.

The chain is built from TRBV7-2 and TRBJ2-1; D is undetermined. This CDR3 contains 14 residues. V was clipped by 1 base and J by 12 bases, with 16 bases between them. The germline V gene has CDR1 SGHTA and CDR2 FQGNSA. CDR3 DNA sequence: TGTGCCAGCAGCTTAGATTTCGCTGAGCTGTCGCAGTTCTTC. This translates into CASSLDFAELSQFF.

V gene TRBV6-2 or TRBV6-3 combines with J gene TRBJ2-3, with D perhaps TRBD1 (6 bases). Germline V gene lookup returns CDR1 MNHEY and CDR2 SVGEGT. With 6 bases removed from V and 2 bases from J, the gap between germline ends came to 18 bases. This CDR3 has 16 residues. CDR3 in amino acids: CASSPGTRSLTDTQYF. In DNA form, the CDR3 reads TGTGCCAGCAGCCCCGGGACAAGATCACTCACAGATACGCAGTATTTT.